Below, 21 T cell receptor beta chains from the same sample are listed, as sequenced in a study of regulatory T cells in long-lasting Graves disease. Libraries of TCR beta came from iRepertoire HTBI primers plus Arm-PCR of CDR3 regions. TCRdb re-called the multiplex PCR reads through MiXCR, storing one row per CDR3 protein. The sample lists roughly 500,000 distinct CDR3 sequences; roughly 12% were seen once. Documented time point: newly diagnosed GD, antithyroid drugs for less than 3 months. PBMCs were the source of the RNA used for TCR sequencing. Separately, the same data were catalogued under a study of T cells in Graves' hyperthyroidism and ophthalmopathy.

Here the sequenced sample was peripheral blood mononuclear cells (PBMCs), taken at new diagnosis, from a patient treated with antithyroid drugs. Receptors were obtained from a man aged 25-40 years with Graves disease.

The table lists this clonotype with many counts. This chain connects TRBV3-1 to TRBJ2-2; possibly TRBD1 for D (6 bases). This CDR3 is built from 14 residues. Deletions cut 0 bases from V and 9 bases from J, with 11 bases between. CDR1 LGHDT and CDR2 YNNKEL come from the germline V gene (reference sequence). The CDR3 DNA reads TGTGCCAGCAGCCAAGAAACAGGGCCCAGGGAGCTGTTTTTT. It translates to CASSQETGPRELFF.

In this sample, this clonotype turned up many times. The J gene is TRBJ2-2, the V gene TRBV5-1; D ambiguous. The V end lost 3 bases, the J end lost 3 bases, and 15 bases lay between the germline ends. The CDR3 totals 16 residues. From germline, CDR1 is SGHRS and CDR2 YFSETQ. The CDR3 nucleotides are TGCGCCAGCAGCTCTGAAGCGCTACGGGACACCGGGGAGCTGTTTTTT. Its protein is CASSSEALRDTGELFF.

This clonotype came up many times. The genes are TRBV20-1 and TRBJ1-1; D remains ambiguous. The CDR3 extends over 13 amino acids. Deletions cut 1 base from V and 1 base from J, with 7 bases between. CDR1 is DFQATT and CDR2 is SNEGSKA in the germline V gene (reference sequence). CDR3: CSARGNTNTEAFF. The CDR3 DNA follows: TGCAGTGCTAGAGGGAATACGAACACTGAAGCTTTCTTT.

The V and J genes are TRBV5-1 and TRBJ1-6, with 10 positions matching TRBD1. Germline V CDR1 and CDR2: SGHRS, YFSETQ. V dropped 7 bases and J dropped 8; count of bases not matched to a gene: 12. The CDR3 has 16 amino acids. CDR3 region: CASSSTGGKLDSPLHF. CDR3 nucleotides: TGCGCCAGCTCCTCGACAGGGGGCAAGTTGGATTCACCCCTCCACTTT.

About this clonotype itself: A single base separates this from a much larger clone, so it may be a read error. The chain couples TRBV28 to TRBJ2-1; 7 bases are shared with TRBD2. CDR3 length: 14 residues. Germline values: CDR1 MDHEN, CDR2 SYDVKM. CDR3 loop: CASSLLLATNEQLF. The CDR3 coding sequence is TGTGCCAGCAGTTTACTACTAGCGACGAATGAGCAGCTCTTC.

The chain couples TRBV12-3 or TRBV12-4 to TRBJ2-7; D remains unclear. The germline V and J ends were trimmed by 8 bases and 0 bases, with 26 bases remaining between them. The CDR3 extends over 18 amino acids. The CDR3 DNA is TGTGCCAGCTCACTAACCTACTTGCCAGGTACCAGCTCCTACGAGCAGTACTTC. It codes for CASSLTYLPGTSSYEQYF.

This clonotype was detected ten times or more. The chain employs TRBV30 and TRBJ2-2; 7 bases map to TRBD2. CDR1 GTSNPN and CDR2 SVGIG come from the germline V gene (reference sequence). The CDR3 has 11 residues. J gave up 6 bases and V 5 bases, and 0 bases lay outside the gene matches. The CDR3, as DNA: TGTGCCTGGCGGGAGGCCGGGGAGCTGTTTTTT. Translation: CAWREAGELFF.

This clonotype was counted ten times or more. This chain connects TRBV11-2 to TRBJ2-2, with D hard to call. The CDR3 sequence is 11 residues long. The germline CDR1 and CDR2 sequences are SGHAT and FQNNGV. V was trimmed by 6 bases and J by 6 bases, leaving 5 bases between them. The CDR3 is CASRVAGELFF. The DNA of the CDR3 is TGTGCCAGCAGGGTCGCCGGGGAGCTGTTTTTT.

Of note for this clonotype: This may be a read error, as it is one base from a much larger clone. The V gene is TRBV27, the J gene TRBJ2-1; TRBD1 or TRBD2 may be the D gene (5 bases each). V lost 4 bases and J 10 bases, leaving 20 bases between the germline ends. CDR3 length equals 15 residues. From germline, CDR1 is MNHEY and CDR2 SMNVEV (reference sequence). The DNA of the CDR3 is TGTGCCAGCAGTTCCAGGGTGGGGAGCTCCTACGAGCAGTTCTTC. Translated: CASSSRVGSSYEQFF.

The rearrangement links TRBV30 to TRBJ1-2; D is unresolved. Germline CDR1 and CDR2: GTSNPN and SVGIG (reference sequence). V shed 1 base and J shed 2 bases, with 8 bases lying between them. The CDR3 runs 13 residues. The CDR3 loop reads CAWSGGVNYGYTF. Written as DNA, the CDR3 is TGTGCCTGGAGTGGCGGGGTCAACTATGGCTACACCTTC.

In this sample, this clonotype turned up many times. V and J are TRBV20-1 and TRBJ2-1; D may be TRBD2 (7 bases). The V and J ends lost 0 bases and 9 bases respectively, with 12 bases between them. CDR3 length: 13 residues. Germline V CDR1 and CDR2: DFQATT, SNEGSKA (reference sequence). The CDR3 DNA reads TGCAGTGCTAGAGAAGGGGGGGTGCGTGAGCAGTTCTTC. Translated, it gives CSAREGGVREQFF.

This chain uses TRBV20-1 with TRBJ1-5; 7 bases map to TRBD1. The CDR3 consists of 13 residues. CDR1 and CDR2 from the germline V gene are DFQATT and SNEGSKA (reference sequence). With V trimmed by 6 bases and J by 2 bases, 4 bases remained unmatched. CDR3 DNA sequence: TGCAGTGCCCGAGACAGGGGCAATCAGCCCCAGCATTTT. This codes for CSARDRGNQPQHF.

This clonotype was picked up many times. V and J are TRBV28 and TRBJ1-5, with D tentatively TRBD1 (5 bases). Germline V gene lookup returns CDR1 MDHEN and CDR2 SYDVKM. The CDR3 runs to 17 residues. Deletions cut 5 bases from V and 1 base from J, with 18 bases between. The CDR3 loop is CASSLVIGGSSNQPQHF. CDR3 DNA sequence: TGTGCCAGCAGTCTAGTGATCGGGGGGAGCAGCAATCAGCCCCAGCATTTT.

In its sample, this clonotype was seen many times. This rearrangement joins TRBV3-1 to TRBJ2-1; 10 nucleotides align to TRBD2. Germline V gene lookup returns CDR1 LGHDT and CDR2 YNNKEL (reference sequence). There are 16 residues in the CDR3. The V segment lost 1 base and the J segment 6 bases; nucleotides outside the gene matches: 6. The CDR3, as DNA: TGTGCCAGCAGCCAAGGGTCAGCGGGAGGGAGCAATGAGCAGTTCTTC. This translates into CASSQGSAGGSNEQFF.

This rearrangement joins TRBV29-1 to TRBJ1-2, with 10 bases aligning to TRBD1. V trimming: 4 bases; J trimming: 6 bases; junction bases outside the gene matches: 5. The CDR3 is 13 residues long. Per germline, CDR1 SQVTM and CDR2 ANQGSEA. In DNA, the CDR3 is TGCAGCGTTGGTCGACAGGGGGCTAATGGCTACACCTTC. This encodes CSVGRQGANGYTF.

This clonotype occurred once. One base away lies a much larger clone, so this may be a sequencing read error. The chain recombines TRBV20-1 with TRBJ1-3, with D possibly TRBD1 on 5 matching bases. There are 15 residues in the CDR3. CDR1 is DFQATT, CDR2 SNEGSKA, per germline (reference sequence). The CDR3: CSAGKTAYSGNTMYF. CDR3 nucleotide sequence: TGCAGTGCGGGAAAGACAGCCTACTCTGGAAACACCATGTATTTT.

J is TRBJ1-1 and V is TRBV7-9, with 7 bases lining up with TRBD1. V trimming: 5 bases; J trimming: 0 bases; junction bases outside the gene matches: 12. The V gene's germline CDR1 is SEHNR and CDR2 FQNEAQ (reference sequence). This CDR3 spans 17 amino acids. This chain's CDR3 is CASSALAGGIMNTEAFF. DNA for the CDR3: TGTGCCAGCAGCGCCTTGGCAGGGGGTATCATGAACACTGAAGCTTTCTTT.

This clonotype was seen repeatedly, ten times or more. Here the CDR3 DNA reads TGCGCCAGCAGCTCAAATACGGGGTACAATGAGCAGTTCTTC. This codes for CASSSNTGYNEQFF. The chain carries TRBV5-1 and TRBJ2-1, with a tentative D call TRBD2 (5 bases). The CDR3 consists of 14 residues. The germline V and J ends were trimmed by 3 bases and 4 bases, with 11 bases remaining between them. Germline V lookup: CDR1 SGHRS, CDR2 YFSETQ. The full variable domain, with the rest looked up from reference TRBV5-1 and TRBJ2-1, is KAGVTQTPRYLIKTRGQQVTLSCSPISGHRSVSWYQQTPGQGLQFLFEYFSETQRNKGNFPGRFSGRQFSNSRSEMNVSTLELGDSALYLCASSSNTGYNEQFFGPGTRLTVL.

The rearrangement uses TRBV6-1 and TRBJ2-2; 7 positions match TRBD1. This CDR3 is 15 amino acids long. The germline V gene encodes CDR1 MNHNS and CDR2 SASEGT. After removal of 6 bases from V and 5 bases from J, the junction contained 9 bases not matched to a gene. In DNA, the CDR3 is TGTGCCAGCAGCAAACCGGGACAGCGGACCGGGGAGCTGTTTTTT. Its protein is CASSKPGQRTGELFF.

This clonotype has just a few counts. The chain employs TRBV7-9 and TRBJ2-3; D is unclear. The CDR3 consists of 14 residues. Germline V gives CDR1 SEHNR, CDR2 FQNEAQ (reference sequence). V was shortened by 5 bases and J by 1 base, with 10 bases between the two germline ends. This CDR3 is CASSLQTGTDTQYF. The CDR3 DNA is TGTGCCAGCAGCCTCCAGACGGGCACAGATACGCAGTATTTT.

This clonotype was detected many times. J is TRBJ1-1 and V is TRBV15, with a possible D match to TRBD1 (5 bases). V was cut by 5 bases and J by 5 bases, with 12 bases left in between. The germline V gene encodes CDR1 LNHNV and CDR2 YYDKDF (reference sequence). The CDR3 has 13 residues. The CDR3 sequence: CATSGAESTEAFF. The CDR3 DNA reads TGTGCCACCAGCGGGGCGGAGTCAACTGAAGCTTTCTTT.